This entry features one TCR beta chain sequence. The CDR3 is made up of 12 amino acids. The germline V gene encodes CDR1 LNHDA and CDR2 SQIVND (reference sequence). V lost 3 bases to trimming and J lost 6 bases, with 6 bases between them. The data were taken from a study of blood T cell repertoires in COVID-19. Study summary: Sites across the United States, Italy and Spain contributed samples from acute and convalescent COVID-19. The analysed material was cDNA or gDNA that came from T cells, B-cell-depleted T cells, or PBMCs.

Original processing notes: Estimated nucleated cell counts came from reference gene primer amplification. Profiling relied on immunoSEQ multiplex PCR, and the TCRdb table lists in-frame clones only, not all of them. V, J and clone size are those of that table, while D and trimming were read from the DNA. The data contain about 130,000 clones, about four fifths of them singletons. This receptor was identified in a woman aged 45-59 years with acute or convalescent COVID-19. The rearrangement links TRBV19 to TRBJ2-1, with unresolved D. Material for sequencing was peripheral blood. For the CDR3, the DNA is TGTGCCAGTAGTATTTTTAGCAATGAGCAGTTCTTC. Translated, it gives CASSIFSNEQFF.